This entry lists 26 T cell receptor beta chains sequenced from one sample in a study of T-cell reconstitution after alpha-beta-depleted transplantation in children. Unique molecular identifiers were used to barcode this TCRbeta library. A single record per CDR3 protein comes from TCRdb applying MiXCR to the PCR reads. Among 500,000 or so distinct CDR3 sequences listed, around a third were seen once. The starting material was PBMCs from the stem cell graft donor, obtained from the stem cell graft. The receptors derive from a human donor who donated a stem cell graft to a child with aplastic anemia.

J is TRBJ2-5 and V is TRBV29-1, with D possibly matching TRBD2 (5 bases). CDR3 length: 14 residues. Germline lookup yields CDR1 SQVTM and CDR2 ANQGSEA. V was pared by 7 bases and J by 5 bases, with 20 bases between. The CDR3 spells CSGSRDGVGETQYF. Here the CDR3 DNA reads TGCAGCGGTTCTCGGGATGGGGTTGGGGAGACCCAGTACTTC.

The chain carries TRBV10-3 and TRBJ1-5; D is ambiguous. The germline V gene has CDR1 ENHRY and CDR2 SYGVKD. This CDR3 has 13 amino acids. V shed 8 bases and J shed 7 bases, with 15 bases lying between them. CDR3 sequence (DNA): TGTGCCATCCTAGGAGGCCCAGGCCAGCCCCAGCATTTT. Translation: CAILGGPGQPQHF.

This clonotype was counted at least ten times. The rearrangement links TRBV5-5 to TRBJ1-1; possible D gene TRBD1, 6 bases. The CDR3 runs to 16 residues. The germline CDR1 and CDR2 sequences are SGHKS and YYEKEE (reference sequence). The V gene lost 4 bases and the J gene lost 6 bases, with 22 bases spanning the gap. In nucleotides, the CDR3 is TGTGCCAGCAGCCCCCGGACGGCAGGGGTCCCCCCTGAAGCTTTCTTT. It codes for CASSPRTAGVPPEAFF.

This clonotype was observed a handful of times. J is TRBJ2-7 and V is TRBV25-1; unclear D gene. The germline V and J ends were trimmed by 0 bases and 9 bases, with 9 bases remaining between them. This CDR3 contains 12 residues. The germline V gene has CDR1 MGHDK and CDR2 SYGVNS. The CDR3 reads CASSEYEAGQYF. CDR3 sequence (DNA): TGTGCCAGCAGTGAATATGAAGCCGGGCAGTACTTC.

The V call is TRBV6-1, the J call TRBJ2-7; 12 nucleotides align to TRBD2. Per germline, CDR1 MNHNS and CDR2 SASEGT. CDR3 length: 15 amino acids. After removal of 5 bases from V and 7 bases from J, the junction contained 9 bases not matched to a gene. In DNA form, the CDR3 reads TGTGCCAGCAGTCATCTAGCGGGAGGGCCCGGAGAGCAGTACGTC. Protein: CASSHLAGGPGEQYV.

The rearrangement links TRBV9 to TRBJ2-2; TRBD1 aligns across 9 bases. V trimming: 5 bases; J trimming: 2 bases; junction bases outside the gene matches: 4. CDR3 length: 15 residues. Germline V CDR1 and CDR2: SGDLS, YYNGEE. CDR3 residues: CASRVGQGNTGELFF. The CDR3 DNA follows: TGTGCCAGCAGGGTGGGACAGGGAAACACCGGGGAGCTGTTTTTT. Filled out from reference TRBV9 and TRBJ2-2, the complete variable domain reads DSGVTQTPKHLITATGQRVTLRCSPRSGDLSVYWYQQSLDQGLQFLIQYYNGEERAKGNILERFSAQQFPDLHSELNLSSLELGDSALYFCASRVGQGNTGELFFGEGSRLTVL.

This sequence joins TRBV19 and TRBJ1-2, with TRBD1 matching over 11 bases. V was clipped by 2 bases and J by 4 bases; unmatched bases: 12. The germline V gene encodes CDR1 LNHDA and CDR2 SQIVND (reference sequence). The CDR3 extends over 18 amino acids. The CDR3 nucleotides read TGTGCCAGTAGTATACGGAACCCGGGACAGGGGGTCGCCTATGGCTACACCTTC. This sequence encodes CASSIRNPGQGVAYGYTF.

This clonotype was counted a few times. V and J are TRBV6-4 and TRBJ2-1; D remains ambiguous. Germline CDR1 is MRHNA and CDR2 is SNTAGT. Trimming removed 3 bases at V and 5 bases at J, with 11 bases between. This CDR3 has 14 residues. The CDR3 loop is CASSEGGLDNEQFF. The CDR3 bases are TGTGCCAGCAGTGAGGGTGGATTGGACAATGAGCAGTTCTTC.

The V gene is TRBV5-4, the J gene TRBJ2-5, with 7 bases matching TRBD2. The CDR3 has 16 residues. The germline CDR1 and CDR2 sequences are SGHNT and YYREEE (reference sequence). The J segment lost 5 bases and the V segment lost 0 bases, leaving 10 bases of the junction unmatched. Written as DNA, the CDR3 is TGTGCCAGCAGCTTGGGAGCGGGGAGTTGGGCTGAGACCCAGTACTTC. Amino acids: CASSLGAGSWAETQYF.

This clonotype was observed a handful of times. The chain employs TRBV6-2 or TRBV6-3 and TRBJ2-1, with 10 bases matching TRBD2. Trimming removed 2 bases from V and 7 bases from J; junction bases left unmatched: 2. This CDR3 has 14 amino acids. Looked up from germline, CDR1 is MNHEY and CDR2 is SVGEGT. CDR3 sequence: CASSYQREGNEQFF. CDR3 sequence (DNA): TGTGCCAGCAGTTACCAGCGGGAGGGGAATGAGCAGTTCTTC.

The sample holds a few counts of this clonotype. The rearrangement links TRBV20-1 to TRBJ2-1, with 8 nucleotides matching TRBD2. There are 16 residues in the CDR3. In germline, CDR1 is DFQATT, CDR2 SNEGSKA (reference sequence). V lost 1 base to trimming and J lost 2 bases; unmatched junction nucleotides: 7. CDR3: CSARVKDGRAYNEQFF. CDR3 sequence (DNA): TGCAGTGCTAGAGTTAAGGACGGGAGGGCCTACAATGAGCAGTTCTTC.

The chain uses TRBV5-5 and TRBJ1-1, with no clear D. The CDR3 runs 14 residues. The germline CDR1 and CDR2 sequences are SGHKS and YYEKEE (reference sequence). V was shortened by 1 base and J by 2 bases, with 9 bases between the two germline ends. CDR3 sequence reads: CASSLRIPNTEAFF. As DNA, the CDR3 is TGTGCCAGCAGCTTGCGGATTCCAAACACTGAAGCTTTCTTT.

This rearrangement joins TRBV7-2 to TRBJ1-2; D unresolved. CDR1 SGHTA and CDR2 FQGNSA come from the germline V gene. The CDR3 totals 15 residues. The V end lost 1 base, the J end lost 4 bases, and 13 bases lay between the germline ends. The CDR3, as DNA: TGTGCCAGCAGCTTAGAATACAGATCCTCCTATGGCTACACCTTC. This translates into CASSLEYRSSYGYTF.

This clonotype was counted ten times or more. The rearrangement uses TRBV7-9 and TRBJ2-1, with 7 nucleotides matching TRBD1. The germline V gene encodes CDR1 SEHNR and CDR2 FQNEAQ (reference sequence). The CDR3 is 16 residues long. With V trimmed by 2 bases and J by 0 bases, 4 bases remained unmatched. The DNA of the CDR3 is TGTGCCAGCAGCTTACGTTGGGACAGCTCCTACAATGAGCAGTTCTTC. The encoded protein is CASSLRWDSSYNEQFF. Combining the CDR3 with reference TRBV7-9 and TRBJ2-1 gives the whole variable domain DTGVSQNPRHKITKRGQNVTFRCDPISEHNRLYWYRQTLGQGPEFLTYFQNEAQLEKSRLLSDRFSAERPKGSFSTLEIQRTEQGDSAMYLCASSLRWDSSYNEQFFGPGTRLTVL.

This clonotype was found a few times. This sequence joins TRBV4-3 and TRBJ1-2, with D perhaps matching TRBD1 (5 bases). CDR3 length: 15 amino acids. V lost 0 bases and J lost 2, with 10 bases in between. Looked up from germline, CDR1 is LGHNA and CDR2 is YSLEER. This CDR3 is CASSQEGSGNYGYTF. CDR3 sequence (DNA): TGCGCCAGCAGCCAAGAAGGATCAGGGAACTATGGCTACACCTTC.

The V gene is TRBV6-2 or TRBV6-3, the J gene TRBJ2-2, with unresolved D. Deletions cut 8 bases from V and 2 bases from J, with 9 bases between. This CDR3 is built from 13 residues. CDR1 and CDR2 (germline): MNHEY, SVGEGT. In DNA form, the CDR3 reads TGTGCCAGCGAGAACAGTAACACCGGGGAGCTGTTTTTT. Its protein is CASENSNTGELFF.

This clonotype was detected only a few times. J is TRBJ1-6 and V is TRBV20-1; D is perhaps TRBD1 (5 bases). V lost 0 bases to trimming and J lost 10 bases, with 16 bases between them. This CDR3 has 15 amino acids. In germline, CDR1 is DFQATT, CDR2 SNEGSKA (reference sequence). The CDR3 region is CSAREAGAPISPLHF. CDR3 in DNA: TGCAGTGCTAGAGAGGCCGGGGCCCCAATATCACCCCTCCACTTT.

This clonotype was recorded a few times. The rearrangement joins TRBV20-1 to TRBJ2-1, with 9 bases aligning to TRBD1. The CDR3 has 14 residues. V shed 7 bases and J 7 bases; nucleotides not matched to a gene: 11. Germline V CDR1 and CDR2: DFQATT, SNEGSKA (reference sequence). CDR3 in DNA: TGCAGTGTCCCCGGGACAGGGACTCGTAATGAGCAGTTCTTC. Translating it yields CSVPGTGTRNEQFF.

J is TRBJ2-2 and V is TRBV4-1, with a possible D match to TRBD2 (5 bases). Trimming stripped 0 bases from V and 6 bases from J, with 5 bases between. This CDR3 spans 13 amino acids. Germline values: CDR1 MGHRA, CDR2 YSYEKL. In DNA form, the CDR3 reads TGCGCCAGCAGCCAAGAGGAGGCCGGGGAGCTGTTTTTT. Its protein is CASSQEEAGELFF.

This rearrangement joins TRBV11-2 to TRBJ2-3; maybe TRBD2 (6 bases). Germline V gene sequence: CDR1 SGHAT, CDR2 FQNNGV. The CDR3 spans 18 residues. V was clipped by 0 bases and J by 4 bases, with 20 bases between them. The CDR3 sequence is CASSLDRVAASSSDTQYF. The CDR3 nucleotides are TGTGCCAGCAGCTTAGATCGAGTAGCGGCGAGTAGCTCAGATACGCAGTATTTT. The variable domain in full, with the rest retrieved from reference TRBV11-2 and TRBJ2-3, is EAGVAQSPRYKIIEKRQSVAFWCNPISGHATLYWYQQILGQGPKLLIQFQNNGVVDDSQLPKDRFSAERLKGVDSTLKIQPAKLEDSAVYLCASSLDRVAASSSDTQYFGPGTRLTVL.

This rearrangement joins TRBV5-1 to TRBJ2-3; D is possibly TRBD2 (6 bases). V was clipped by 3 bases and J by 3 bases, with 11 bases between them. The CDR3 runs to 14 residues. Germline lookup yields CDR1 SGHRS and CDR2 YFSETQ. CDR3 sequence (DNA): TGCGCCAGCAGCTACCGCCGGGGGACAGATACGCAGTATTTT. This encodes CASSYRRGTDTQYF.

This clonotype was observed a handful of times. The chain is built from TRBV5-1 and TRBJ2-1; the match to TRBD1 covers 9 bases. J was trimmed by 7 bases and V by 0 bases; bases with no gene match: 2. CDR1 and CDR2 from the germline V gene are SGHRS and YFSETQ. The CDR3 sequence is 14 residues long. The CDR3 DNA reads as TGCGCCAGCAGCTTGGCTGGGACAGGGAATGAGCAGTTCTTC. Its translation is CASSLAGTGNEQFF.

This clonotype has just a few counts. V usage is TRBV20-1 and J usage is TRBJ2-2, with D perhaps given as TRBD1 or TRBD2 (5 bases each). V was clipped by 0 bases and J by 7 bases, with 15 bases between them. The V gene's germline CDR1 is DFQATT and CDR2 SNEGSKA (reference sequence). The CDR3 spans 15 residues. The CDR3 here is CSARDPKGTDGELFF. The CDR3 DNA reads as TGCAGTGCTAGAGATCCAAAGGGGACGGACGGGGAGCTGTTTTTT.

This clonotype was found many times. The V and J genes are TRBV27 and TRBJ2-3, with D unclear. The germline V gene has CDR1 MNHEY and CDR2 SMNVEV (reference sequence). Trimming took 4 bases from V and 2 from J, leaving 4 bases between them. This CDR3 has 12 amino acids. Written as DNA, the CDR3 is TGTGCCAGCAGTTCGACCACAGATACGCAGTATTTT. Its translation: CASSSTTDTQYF.

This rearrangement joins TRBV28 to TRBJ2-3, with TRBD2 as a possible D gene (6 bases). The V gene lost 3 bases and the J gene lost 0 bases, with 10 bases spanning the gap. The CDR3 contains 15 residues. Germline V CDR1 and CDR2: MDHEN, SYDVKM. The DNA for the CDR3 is TGTGCCAGCAGTTTCGGTGCGGGAAGCACAGATACGCAGTATTTT. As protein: CASSFGAGSTDTQYF.

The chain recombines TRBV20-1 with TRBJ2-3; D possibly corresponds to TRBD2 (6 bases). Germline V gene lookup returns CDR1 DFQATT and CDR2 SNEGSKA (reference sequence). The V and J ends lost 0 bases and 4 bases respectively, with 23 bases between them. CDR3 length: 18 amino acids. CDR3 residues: CSARDLNRLVLGADTQYF. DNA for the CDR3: TGCAGTGCTAGAGACCTCAACCGACTAGTCCTTGGCGCAGATACGCAGTATTTT.